Listed below are T cell receptor beta chains from one sample, sequenced in a study of control samples from healthy donors and cancer patients. Libraries were prepared by immunoSEQ multiplex PCR; TCRdb keeps only in-frame clonotypes and omits some of them. The sample lists some 70,000 clones; 83% were seen once. The sample consisted of blood. These receptors were obtained from a man in his 60s in good health. Both conserved end residues are part of each CDR3. Fields, in order: V gene, J gene, CDR3 protein.

v_gene: TRBV11-3; j_gene: TRBJ2-3; CDR3aa: CASSLTGTFTDTQYF
v_gene: TRBV19; j_gene: TRBJ2-1; CDR3aa: CASSILGLAGGTEQFF
v_gene: TRBV29-1; j_gene: TRBJ2-5; CDR3aa: CSVEGQETQYF
v_gene: TRBV3-1/TRBV3-2; j_gene: TRBJ1-1; CDR3aa: CASRKQGLNTEAFF
v_gene: TRBV6-5; j_gene: TRBJ1-2; CDR3aa: CASSTGLNYGYTF
v_gene: TRBV13; j_gene: TRBJ1-2; CDR3aa: CASSSRTGKHGYTF
v_gene: TRBV7-2; j_gene: TRBJ1-2; CDR3aa: CASSAGARGQGGGYTF
v_gene: TRBV30; j_gene: TRBJ2-1; CDR3aa: CAWTPGPYNEQFF
v_gene: TRBV28; j_gene: TRBJ1-3; CDR3aa: CASSSPLDRLGNTIYF
v_gene: TRBV6-6; j_gene: TRBJ1-2; CDR3aa: CASSYTQKTNYGYTF
v_gene: TRBV30; j_gene: TRBJ2-7; CDR3aa: CAWSRTVLGHEQYF
v_gene: TRBV15; j_gene: TRBJ1-5; CDR3aa: CATSRGDTPRDQPQHF
v_gene: TRBV9; j_gene: TRBJ1-4; CDR3aa: CASSARGDGANEKLFF
v_gene: TRBV11-1; j_gene: TRBJ2-7; CDR3aa: CASSWGQGENEQYF
v_gene: TRBV6-5; j_gene: TRBJ2-2; CDR3aa: CASRLAGGPTELFF
v_gene: TRBV20-1; j_gene: TRBJ1-1; CDR3aa: CSASTGSTEAFF
v_gene: TRBV6-5; j_gene: TRBJ1-1; CDR3aa: CASSDSDRWGTEAFF
v_gene: TRBV14; j_gene: TRBJ2-2; CDR3aa: CAPMWGANTGELFF
v_gene: TRBV5-1; j_gene: TRBJ2-1; CDR3aa: CASSKGQGANEQFF
v_gene: TRBV11-2; j_gene: TRBJ2-7; CDR3aa: CASSLGQGGYEQYF
v_gene: TRBV3-1/TRBV3-2; j_gene: TRBJ2-7; CDR3aa: CASSAYASYEQYF
v_gene: TRBV10-3; j_gene: TRBJ1-1; CDR3aa: CATLVALNTEAFF
v_gene: TRBV7-8; j_gene: TRBJ1-1; CDR3aa: CASSFDRSNTEAFF
v_gene: TRBV10-2; j_gene: TRBJ1-1; CDR3aa: CASGRDTEAFF
v_gene: TRBV6-5; j_gene: TRBJ2-7; CDR3aa: CASRGAGTHYYEQYF
v_gene: TRBV6-2/TRBV6-3; j_gene: TRBJ1-1; CDR3aa: CASSYSNRRGWGSQAFF
v_gene: TRBV7-9; j_gene: TRBJ2-2; CDR3aa: CASSPGPANTGELFF
v_gene: TRBV28; j_gene: TRBJ2-3; CDR3aa: CASSLAGASTDTQYF
v_gene: TRBV10-3; j_gene: TRBJ1-1; CDR3aa: CAIGPTANTEAFF
v_gene: TRBV18; j_gene: TRBJ1-6; CDR3aa: CASSPRTGGYSPLHF
v_gene: TRBV10-3; j_gene: TRBJ1-2; CDR3aa: CAISDKTGMSYGYTF
v_gene: TRBV5-1; j_gene: TRBJ1-1; CDR3aa: CASSEGTGLSEAFF
v_gene: TRBV20-1; j_gene: TRBJ2-3; CDR3aa: CSASNLRERTDTQYF
v_gene: TRBV6-5; j_gene: TRBJ1-6; CDR3aa: CASSYTTGANSPLHF
v_gene: TRBV30; j_gene: TRBJ2-1; CDR3aa: CAWSVPTGNEQFF
v_gene: TRBV14; j_gene: TRBJ1-1; CDR3aa: CASSQHKNEAFF
v_gene: TRBV19; j_gene: TRBJ1-5; CDR3aa: CASNDRGPRSNQPQHF
v_gene: TRBV7-2; j_gene: TRBJ1-5; CDR3aa: CASSLEAGNQPQHF
v_gene: TRBV7-9; j_gene: TRBJ1-4; CDR3aa: CASSSDSRNEKLFF
v_gene: TRBV11-3; j_gene: TRBJ2-3; CDR3aa: CASSRLAGSSDTQYF
v_gene: TRBV7-9; j_gene: TRBJ1-6; CDR3aa: CASSGKRQGVAYNSPLHF
v_gene: TRBV12-3/TRBV12-4; j_gene: TRBJ2-7; CDR3aa: CASSLLATYEQYF
v_gene: TRBV9; j_gene: TRBJ2-6; CDR3aa: CASSSNTGLKLGSGANVLTF
v_gene: TRBV18; j_gene: TRBJ2-1; CDR3aa: CASSPPRTSDYNEQFF
v_gene: TRBV9; j_gene: TRBJ1-1; CDR3aa: CASSVMDGTEAFF
v_gene: TRBV9; j_gene: TRBJ2-7; CDR3aa: CASSVLAGDEQYF
v_gene: TRBV4-3; j_gene: TRBJ1-1; CDR3aa: CASSQDTEAFF
v_gene: TRBV30; j_gene: TRBJ2-7; CDR3aa: CAWSVWGVGEQYF
v_gene: TRBV5-6; j_gene: TRBJ1-2; CDR3aa: CASSLGSSVVGGTYGYTF
v_gene: TRBV5-1; j_gene: TRBJ1-6; CDR3aa: CASSLEIGVSPLHF